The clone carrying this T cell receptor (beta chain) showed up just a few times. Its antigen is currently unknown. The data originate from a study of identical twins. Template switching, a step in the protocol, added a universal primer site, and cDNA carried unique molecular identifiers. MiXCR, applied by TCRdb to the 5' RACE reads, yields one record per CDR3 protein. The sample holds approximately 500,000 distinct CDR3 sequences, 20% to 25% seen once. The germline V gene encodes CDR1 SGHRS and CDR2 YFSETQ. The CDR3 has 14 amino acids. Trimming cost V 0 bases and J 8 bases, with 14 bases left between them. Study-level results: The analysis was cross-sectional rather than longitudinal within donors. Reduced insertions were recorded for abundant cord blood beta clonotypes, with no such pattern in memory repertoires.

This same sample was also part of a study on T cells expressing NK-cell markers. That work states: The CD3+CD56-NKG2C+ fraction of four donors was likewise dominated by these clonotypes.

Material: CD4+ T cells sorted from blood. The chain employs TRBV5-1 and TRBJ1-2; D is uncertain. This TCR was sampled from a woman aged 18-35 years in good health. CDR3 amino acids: CASSLAAASGGYTF. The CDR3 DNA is TGCGCCAGCAGCTTGGCCGCGGCCAGTGGGGGCTACACCTTC.